These 14 T cell receptor beta chains came from one sample sequenced in a study of T cells in narcolepsy. Method: immunoSEQ multiplex PCR; TCRdb's copy keeps in-frame clones and lacks some. This table has roughly 35,000 clones, 80% appearing once. The sample was memory (CD45RA-) CD4+ T cells from blood. The receptors come from a human donor in good health.

This clone has just one count. This rearrangement joins TRBV7-8 to TRBJ2-7, with 12 bases identical to TRBD2. Germline lookup yields CDR1 SGHVS and CDR2 FQNEAQ. The CDR3 contains 15 residues. V lost 1 base, J lost 6 bases, and 4 bases stayed unmatched. CDR3 nucleotide sequence: TGTGCCAGCAGCTTAGGGACTAGCGGGGCTGGCGAGCAGTACTTC. It is translated as CASSLGTSGAGEQYF.

There are a few counts of this clone. This CDR3 reads CASSEQPQAAFGYTF. DNA of the CDR3: TGTGCCAGCAGTGAACAGCCTCAGGCCGCCTTTGGCTACACCTTC. The V and J genes are TRBV6-1 and TRBJ1-2, with D uncertain. Trimming took off 2 bases at V and 7 bases at J, with 17 bases between the two ends. Germline CDR1 and CDR2: MNHNS and SASEGT. The CDR3 sequence is 15 residues long.

The V call is TRBV30, the J call TRBJ2-3, with 10 bases fitting TRBD2. Per the germline V gene, CDR1 is GTSNPN and CDR2 is SVGIG (reference sequence). V trimming: 3 bases; J trimming: 0 bases; junction bases outside the gene matches: 0. This CDR3 comprises 14 residues. The CDR3 bases are TGTGCCTGGAGGACTAGCGGGAGCACAGATACGCAGTATTTT. It encodes CAWRTSGSTDTQYF. Based on the CDR3 plus reference TRBV30 and TRBJ2-3, the full variable domain is SQTIHQWPATLVQPVGSPLSLECTVEGTSNPNLYWYRQAAGRGLQLLFYSVGIGQISSEVPQNLSASRPQDRQFILSSKKLLLSDSGFYLCAWRTSGSTDTQYFGPGTRLTVL.

The chain is built from TRBV19 and TRBJ1-2; D might be TRBD1 (6 bases). V was shortened by 8 bases and J by 3 bases, with 16 bases between the two germline ends. CDR1 is LNHDA and CDR2 is SQIVND in the germline V gene (reference sequence). CDR3 length: 14 amino acids. DNA of the CDR3: TGTGCCAGTGTACCGGCTGGGGGCCACTATGGCTACACCTTC. As protein: CASVPAGGHYGYTF.

This clone was counted only a few times. This chain connects TRBV4-1 to TRBJ1-2; TRBD1 agrees at 9 bases. From germline, CDR1 is MGHRA and CDR2 YSYEKL. The CDR3 spans 16 residues. V lost 6 bases and J lost 5; bases outside the gene matches: 13. Written as DNA, the CDR3 is TGCGCCAGCAGGGTAGTACTGGACAGGGGTAATTATGGCTACACCTTC. Protein product: CASRVVLDRGNYGYTF.

CDR3 DNA: TGTGCCAGCAGCCCCCTCTACGAGCAGTACTTC. This sequence encodes CASSPLYEQYF. The chain employs TRBV9 and TRBJ2-7; D gene ambiguous. CDR1 and CDR2 from the germline V gene are SGDLS and YYNGEE. Deletions cut 4 bases from V and 3 bases from J, with 5 bases between. The CDR3 totals 11 residues.

The J gene is TRBJ2-5, the V gene TRBV7-8, with TRBD1 as a possible D gene (5 bases). The J call may be mistaken, given a closer DNA end match to TRBJ2-7. Germline values: CDR1 SGHVS, CDR2 FQNEAQ. The CDR3 loop spans 18 amino acids. The CDR3 nucleotides are TGTGCCAGCAGCTTAGCAAGCGCATCAGGGTACGGCTCCTACGAGCAGTACTTC. Its protein product is CASSLASASGYGSYEQYF.

The V call is TRBV7-9, the J call TRBJ1-2; 9 positions agree with TRBD1. Germline-derived CDR1 and CDR2 are SEHNR and FQNEAQ (reference sequence). V dropped 5 bases and J dropped 6; count of bases not matched to a gene: 7. The CDR3 has 14 residues. CDR3 sequence: CASSPGQGEDGYTF. The DNA of the CDR3 is TGTGCCAGCAGCCCGGGACAGGGAGAGGATGGCTACACCTTC.

The chain combines TRBV18 with TRBJ1-3, with D perhaps matching TRBD1 (5 bases). Trimming stripped 4 bases from V and 3 bases from J, with 10 bases between. Germline V gene sequence: CDR1 KGHSH, CDR2 LQKENI. The CDR3 is made up of 14 amino acids. The CDR3 DNA follows: TGTGCCAGCTCACTAGGGGCTATTGGAAACACCATATATTTT. Protein sequence: CASSLGAIGNTIYF.

The rearrangement uses TRBV19 and TRBJ1-2, with D hard to call. Trimming took 8 bases from V and 1 from J, leaving 14 bases between them. The V gene's germline CDR1 is LNHDA and CDR2 SQIVND (reference sequence). This CDR3 is built from 14 residues. The CDR3 DNA is TGTGCCAGTCGTTCGGTCCATCTTAACTATGGCTACACCTTC. It is translated as CASRSVHLNYGYTF.

The chain couples TRBV13 to TRBJ2-7; 12 bases are shared with TRBD2. The CDR3 has 15 amino acids. Germline CDR1 PRHDT, CDR2 FYEKMQ (reference sequence). The V and J ends lost 4 bases and 5 bases, in that order; junction bases with no gene match: 6. For the CDR3, the DNA is TGTGCCAGCAGCTACGGACTAGCGGGACAGAACGAGCAGTACTTC. This codes for CASSYGLAGQNEQYF.

The chain couples TRBV28 to TRBJ2-2; 9 positions match TRBD2. The germline gives CDR1 MDHEN, CDR2 SYDVKM. This CDR3 is built from 16 residues. V trimming: 4 bases; J trimming: 3 bases; junction bases outside the gene matches: 6. The CDR3 region is CASSSYSGGYTGELFF. The CDR3 DNA reads as TGTGCCAGCAGTTCCTATAGCGGGGGCTACACCGGGGAGCTGTTTTTT.

A remark on this clone: Distinct nucleotide sequences in the sample also encode this CDR3. The rearrangement links TRBV28 to TRBJ2-7, with D unclear. The V gene's germline CDR1 is MDHEN and CDR2 SYDVKM. The V end was cut by 4 bases, the J end by 13 bases, with 14 bases between. The length of the CDR3 is 11 residues. DNA of the CDR3: TGTGCCAGCAGTTCTATGCAATCCCCCTACTTC. Translated, it gives CASSSMQSPYF. Combining the CDR3 with reference TRBV28 and TRBJ2-7 gives the whole variable domain DVKVTQSSRYLVKRTGEKVFLECVQDMDHENMFWYRQDPGLGLRLIYFSYDVKMKEKGDIPEGYSVSREKKERFSLILESASTNQTSMYLCASSSMQSPYFGPGTRLTVT.

The rearrangement uses TRBV5-1 and TRBJ2-1; perhaps TRBD2 as D (6 bases). Germline V CDR1 and CDR2: SGHRS, YFSETQ. V lost 5 bases to trimming and J lost 3 bases, with 6 bases between them. The CDR3 length is 12 residues. The chain's CDR3 is CASREGYNEQFF. Here the CDR3 DNA reads TGCGCCAGCAGGGAGGGCTACAATGAGCAGTTCTTC.